This T cell receptor beta chain was sequenced in a study of sequential checkpoint blockade in melanoma. As to treatment: randomized to nivolumab then ipilimumab (arm A) or the reverse (arm B). Germline-derived CDR1 and CDR2 are SGHVS and FNYEAQ. The ends lost 1 base at V and 0 bases at J; junction bases unmatched: 12. The CDR3 sequence is 19 residues long. Repertoires were generated with immunoSEQ multiplex PCR, while TCRdb's copy carries only in-frame clones and drops some. The sample has 35,000 to 45,000 clones, about 88% seen once. The clonotype originates from a human donor with melanoma. This specimen consisted of CD8+ T cells sorted from blood (inferred from file names), obtained from a patient given nivolumab and ipilimumab in sequence. The chain couples TRBV7-6 to TRBJ1-1, with 9 bases aligning to TRBD1. CDR3 amino acids: CASSLGGVGDRGMNTEAFF. DNA of the CDR3: TGTGCCAGCAGCTTAGGGGGGGTCGGCGACAGGGGGATGAACACTGAAGCTTTCTTT.